Described below is a single T cell receptor beta chain sequence and its context. Its antigen is unknown. Other DNA sequences in this specimen translate into the identical CDR3. The sample is drawn from a study of radiation and T cells in renal cell carcinoma. TCRdb keeps only in-frame clones here, not all; method: immunoSEQ multiplex PCR. The top ten clones hold around 6% of a sample with roughly 82,000 clones, 80% to 90% of them seen once. Time point given: blood 4 weeks post-SBRT, at nephrectomy. Treatment here: 15 Gy SBRT to primary tumor, nephrectomy 4 weeks later. Nephrectomy followed 15 Gy stereotactic body radiation by 4 weeks. Clear cell pathology was present in this patient's renal cell carcinoma. Study-wide points: Top tumor clonotypes rose in blood 2 weeks post-radiation, then contracted. Without pretreatment biopsies, baseline tumor clonotype presence was undetermined.

Trimming left V 0 bases short and J 2 bases short, with 7 bases between. CDR3 length equals 14 residues. Germline V gives CDR1 MNHEY, CDR2 SVGAGI. This specimen was blood, taken from a patient whose treatment included radiotherapy and nephrectomy. The clonotype was recovered from a woman between 70 and 85 years old with renal cell carcinoma. The chain joins TRBV6-5 to TRBJ2-5; unclear D gene. The CDR3 bases are TGTGCCAGCAGTTACTCCGGACGGCAAGAGACCCAGTACTTC. It yields the protein CASSYSGRQETQYF.